These 17 T cell receptor beta chains were sequenced from one sample in a study of vaccination and CD4 T cells after COVID-19. Time point given: late sampling 161 to 241 days after vaccination in a few convalescent patients. Treatment given: approximately 9-day PBMC culture with coronavirus spike peptide pools or control peptides (ViraFEST assay). Researchers used the Oncomine TCR Beta short-read assay to sequence DNA from cultured CD4+ T cells. A single record per CDR3 protein comes from TCRdb applying MiXCR to the PCR reads. The table lists tens of thousands of distinct CDR3 sequences, around two fifths of them singletons, with around 5.2% in the top ten. These receptors lack a known antigen. This specimen consisted of CD4+ T cells from blood, cultured in vitro, obtained about 7 months after SARS-CoV-2 vaccination. These receptor sequences come from a human donor who had recovered from COVID-19.

The V call is TRBV20-1, the J call TRBJ1-4, with D perhaps TRBD1 (6 bases). From germline, CDR1 is DFQATT and CDR2 SNEGSKA (reference sequence). The ends were cut back, 5 bases at V and 3 bases at J, with 10 bases in the middle. The CDR3 has 13 amino acids. The CDR3 region has the DNA TGCAGTGCTGGCAGGACAGCTAATGAAAAACTGTTTTTT. This translates into CSAGRTANEKLFF.

This chain joins TRBV7-9 and TRBJ2-7; TRBD1 is a possible D gene (5 bases). V dropped 1 base and J dropped 6 bases, with 7 bases sitting between them. Germline CDR1 and CDR2: SEHNR and FQNEAQ (reference sequence). This CDR3 has 12 residues. CDR3 nucleotide sequence: TGTGCCAGCAGCTTAGATGGGGCCGAGCAGTACTTC. Amino acids: CASSLDGAEQYF. Based on the CDR3 plus reference TRBV7-9 and TRBJ2-7, the full variable domain is DTGVSQNPRHKITKRGQNVTFRCDPISEHNRLYWYRQTLGQGPEFLTYFQNEAQLEKSRLLSDRFSAERPKGSFSTLEIQRTEQGDSAMYLCASSLDGAEQYFGPGTRLTVT.

This chain connects TRBV20-1 to TRBJ1-1, with D possibly TRBD1 on 5 matching bases. The ends were cut back, 6 bases at V and 4 bases at J, with 18 bases in the middle. CDR3 size: 14 residues. Germline V CDR1 and CDR2: DFQATT, SNEGSKA (reference sequence). The CDR3 nucleotides are TGCAGTGCCGACTATGAAGGGGCCATCACTGAAGCTTTCTTT. Its protein is CSADYEGAITEAFF.

This clonotype came up a few times. The V gene is TRBV20-1, the J gene TRBJ2-6, with 9 bases identical to TRBD1. Per the germline V gene, CDR1 is DFQATT and CDR2 is SNEGSKA (reference sequence). V shed 6 bases, J shed 1 base, and the junction held 7 bases outside the gene matches. The CDR3 loop spans 16 amino acids. The CDR3 is CSAMGQGSSGANVLTF. The CDR3 nucleotides read TGCAGTGCGATGGGACAGGGAAGTTCTGGGGCCAACGTCCTGACTTTC.

The chain carries TRBV27 and TRBJ1-6, with a possible D match to TRBD1 (6 bases). Deletions cut 8 bases from V and 4 bases from J, with 15 bases between. Germline CDR1 MNHEY, CDR2 SMNVEV (reference sequence). The CDR3 runs 15 residues. The CDR3 is CASRDRGGYNSPLHF. The CDR3, as DNA: TGTGCCAGCCGCGACCGAGGGGGTTATAATTCACCCCTCCACTTT.

This clonotype was counted between two and nine times. The rearrangement links TRBV10-3 to TRBJ1-1, with D perhaps TRBD1 (5 bases). Trimming stripped 6 bases from V and 8 bases from J, with 16 bases between. Per germline, CDR1 ENHRY and CDR2 SYGVKD. The CDR3 has 13 residues. DNA for the CDR3: TGTGCCATCAGAGGGACGGGACGGGGGGAAGCTTTCTTT. This gives the protein CAIRGTGRGEAFF.

This clonotype was recorded once. The rearrangement uses TRBV18 and TRBJ1-1; weak D call: TRBD1 (5 bases). CDR3 length: 13 amino acids. Between the trimmed V and J ends, which lost 3 bases and 8 bases, there was a span of 13 bases. Germline CDR1 is KGHSH and CDR2 is LQKENI. CDR3 DNA sequence: TGTGCCAGCTCACCCTACAGGCTCACGGAAGCTTTCTTT. It encodes CASSPYRLTEAFF.

In its sample, this clonotype is medium-sized. The chain is built from TRBV20-1 and TRBJ2-5, with a weak D call TRBD2 (5 bases). V was pared by 6 bases and J by 2 bases, with 13 bases between. This CDR3 is 13 amino acids long. Germline V gene lookup returns CDR1 DFQATT and CDR2 SNEGSKA (reference sequence). The CDR3 protein is CSAPTRAQETQYF. The CDR3 nucleotides are TGCAGTGCCCCAACTAGGGCACAAGAGACCCAGTACTTC.

The chain combines TRBV7-8 with TRBJ1-5, with TRBD1 matching over 8 bases. The V and J ends lost 5 bases and 3 bases, in that order; junction bases with no gene match: 6. Germline V gene data show CDR1 as SGHVS and CDR2 as FQNEAQ. The CDR3 runs 15 residues. The CDR3 region is CASSLGQAINQPQHF. The CDR3 DNA reads as TGTGCCAGCAGCCTGGGACAGGCGATCAATCAGCCCCAGCATTTT.

This clonotype was counted a few times. The CDR3 reads CASSLAGRLAGVGETQYF. Here the CDR3 DNA reads TGTGCCAGCAGCTTAGCGGGGAGACTAGCGGGAGTAGGAGAGACCCAGTACTTC. The chain has TRBV7-2 and TRBJ2-5, with 12 nucleotides matching TRBD2. Germline values: CDR1 SGHTA, CDR2 FQGNSA. The CDR3 contains 18 residues. J lost 4 bases, V lost 0 bases, and 9 bases had no gene match.

This clonotype was found a few times. The chain carries TRBV7-9 and TRBJ2-1; D possibly corresponds to TRBD1 (5 bases). The CDR3 contains 16 residues. From germline, CDR1 is SEHNR and CDR2 FQNEAQ (reference sequence). Trimming took off 1 base at V and 9 bases at J, with 19 bases between the two ends. CDR3 in DNA: TGTGCCAGCAGCTTAGAGTCGGGCAGGGCCTTGGGTGAGCAGTTCTTC. As protein: CASSLESGRALGEQFF.

The V and J genes are TRBV2 and TRBJ2-3; 8 nucleotides match TRBD1. CDR1 and CDR2 (germline): SNHLY, FYNNEI. Unmatched junction bases numbered 3, after V lost 6 bases and J lost 1 base. CDR3 length: 14 residues. The chain's CDR3 is CASRGTGGTDTQYF. Here the CDR3 DNA reads TGTGCCAGCAGGGGGACAGGAGGCACAGATACGCAGTATTTT.

Here the CDR3 reads CASSREGNEQFF. Written as DNA, the CDR3 is TGTGCCAGCAGCCGGGAGGGCAATGAGCAGTTCTTC. J is TRBJ2-1 and V is TRBV7-9, with 8 positions matching TRBD2. CDR3 length: 12 residues. The J segment lost 6 bases and the V segment lost 5 bases, leaving 0 bases of the junction unmatched. Germline values: CDR1 SEHNR, CDR2 FQNEAQ (reference sequence).

V and J are TRBV20-1 and TRBJ2-3, with 7 bases lining up with TRBD2. The germline V gene encodes CDR1 DFQATT and CDR2 SNEGSKA (reference sequence). Unmatched junction bases numbered 6, after V lost 2 bases and J lost 4 bases. This CDR3 spans 14 amino acids. The CDR3 loop reads CSARRRERADTQYF. CDR3 in DNA: TGCAGTGCTAGAAGGCGGGAGAGGGCAGATACGCAGTATTTT.

This chain links TRBV28 with TRBJ2-4; 11 positions match TRBD2. Germline V lookup: CDR1 MDHEN, CDR2 SYDVKM. Trimming removed 5 bases from V and 8 bases from J; junction bases left unmatched: 14. The CDR3 spans 17 residues. The CDR3 DNA is TGTGCCAGCAGTGATCCGTTTTTTAGCGGGGGGGGGTACATTCAGTACTTC. Its translation: CASSDPFFSGGGYIQYF.

Notes on this clonotype: A read error may account for a junction end that differs from germline. The genes are TRBV28 and TRBJ2-1; TRBD2 matches at 9 bases. The germline CDR1 and CDR2 sequences are MDHEN and SYDVKM. The length of the CDR3 is 16 residues. Here the CDR3 reads CASQSLAGSSYNEQFF. The CDR3 coding sequence is TGCGCCAGTCAAAGCCTAGCGGGAAGCTCCTACAATGAGCAGTTCTTC. The whole variable domain, remainder taken from reference TRBV28 and TRBJ2-1, is DVKVTQSSRYLVKRTGEKVFLECVQDMDHENMFWYRQDPGLGLRLIYFSYDVKMKEKGDIPEGYSVSREKKERFSLILESASTNQTSMYLCASQSLAGSSYNEQFFGPGTRLTVL.

This clonotype was counted once. J is TRBJ2-3 and V is TRBV20-1; D remains ambiguous. Germline V gene lookup returns CDR1 DFQATT and CDR2 SNEGSKA (reference sequence). This CDR3 spans 13 amino acids. V was pared by 1 base and J by 1 base, with 6 bases between. The DNA of the CDR3 is TGCAGTGCTAGAGGTCTTGGCACAGATACGCAGTATTTT. Translating it yields CSARGLGTDTQYF.